This TCR beta chain was found in a study of T cell changes during pregnancy in multiple sclerosis. Profiled with immunoSEQ multiplex PCR; TCRdb holds only in-frame clones, not every one. Among about 110,000 clones listed, 85% to 95% were seen once. Trimming pared 4 bases from V and 1 base from J, leaving 8 bases between. Germline V gene data show CDR1 as SGHRS and CDR2 as YFSETQ. The CDR3 loop spans 13 amino acids. Remarks on this clone: The identical CDR3 is also encoded by other nucleotide sequences in the sample.

The TCR was taken from a female donor with multiple sclerosis, enrolled in a pregnancy study. The sample was peripheral blood, taken after pregnancy. The V and J genes are TRBV5-1 and TRBJ2-5; D perhaps matches TRBD1 (5 bases). The CDR3 here is CASSLTVQETQYF. The DNA for the CDR3 is TGCGCCAGCAGCCTGACAGTCCAAGAGACCCAGTACTTC.